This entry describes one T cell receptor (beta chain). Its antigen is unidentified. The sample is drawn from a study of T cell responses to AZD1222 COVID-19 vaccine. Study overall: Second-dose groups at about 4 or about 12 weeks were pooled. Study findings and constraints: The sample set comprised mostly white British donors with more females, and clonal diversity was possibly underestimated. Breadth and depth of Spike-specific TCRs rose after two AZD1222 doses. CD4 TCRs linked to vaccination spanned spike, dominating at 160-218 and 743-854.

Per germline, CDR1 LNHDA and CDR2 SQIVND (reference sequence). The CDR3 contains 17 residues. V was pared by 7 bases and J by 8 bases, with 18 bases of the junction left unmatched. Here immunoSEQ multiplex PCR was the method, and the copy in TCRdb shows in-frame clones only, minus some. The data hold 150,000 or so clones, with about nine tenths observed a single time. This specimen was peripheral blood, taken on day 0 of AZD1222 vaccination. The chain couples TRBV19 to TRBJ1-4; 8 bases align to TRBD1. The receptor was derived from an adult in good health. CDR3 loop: CASTLNIVPQGAEKLFF. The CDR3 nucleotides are TGTGCCAGTACCCTGAATATAGTTCCCCAGGGGGCGGAAAAACTGTTTTTT. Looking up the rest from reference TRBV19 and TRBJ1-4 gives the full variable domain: DGGITQSPKYLFRKEGQNVTLSCEQNLNHDAMYWYRQDPGQGLRLIYYSQIVNDFQKGDIAEGYSVSREKKESFPLTVTSAQKNPTAFYLCASTLNIVPQGAEKLFFGSGTQLSVL.